What follows describes a single T cell receptor beta chain. Methods used by the authors: Using reference gene primer amplification, nucleated cell counts were estimated. Clones were sequenced by immunoSEQ multiplex PCR, and TCRdb holds only the in-frame ones, with some missing. V and J calls and clone size are those listed in that table; D and trimming were worked out from the DNA. Of fewer than 300,000 clones listed, approximately 86% are singletons. The data stem from a study of blood T cell repertoires in COVID-19. Study background: The samples span acute and convalescent COVID-19 from the United States, Italy and Spain. PBMCs, B-cell-depleted T cells, or T cells were the source of the cDNA or gDNA that made up the material.

V was pared by 2 bases and J by 7 bases, with 4 bases of the junction left unmatched. The CDR3 covers 15 residues. The germline CDR1 and CDR2 sequences are ENHRY and SYGVKD. The gene calls are TRBV10-3 and TRBJ2-2, with 10 positions matching TRBD1. The source is a middle-aged man who had recovered from COVID-19. The specimen was peripheral blood. CDR3 DNA sequence: TGTGCCATCAGTGAGGACAGGGGGCTTGGCGGGGAGCTGTTTTTT. Translated: CAISEDRGLGGELFF.